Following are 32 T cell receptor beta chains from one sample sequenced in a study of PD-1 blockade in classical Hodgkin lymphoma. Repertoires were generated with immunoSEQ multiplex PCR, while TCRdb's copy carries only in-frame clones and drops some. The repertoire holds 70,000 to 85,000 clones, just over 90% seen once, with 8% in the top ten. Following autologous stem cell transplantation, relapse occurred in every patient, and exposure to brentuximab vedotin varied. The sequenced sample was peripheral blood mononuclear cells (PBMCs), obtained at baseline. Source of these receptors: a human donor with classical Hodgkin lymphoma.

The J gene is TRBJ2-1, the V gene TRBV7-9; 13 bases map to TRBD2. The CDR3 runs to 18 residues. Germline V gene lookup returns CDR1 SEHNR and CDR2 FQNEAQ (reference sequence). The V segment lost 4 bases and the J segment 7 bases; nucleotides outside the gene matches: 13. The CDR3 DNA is TGTGCCAGCAGCTCCCTCGGGACTAGCGGGGTCTTGCCTAATGAGCAGTTCTTC. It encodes CASSSLGTSGVLPNEQFF.

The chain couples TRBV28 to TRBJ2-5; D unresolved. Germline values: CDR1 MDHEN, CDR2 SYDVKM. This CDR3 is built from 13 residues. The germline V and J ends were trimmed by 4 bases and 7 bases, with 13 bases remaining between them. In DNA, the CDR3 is TGTGCCAGCAGTTCTCGGCCGGGTGGGACCCAGTACTTC. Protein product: CASSSRPGGTQYF. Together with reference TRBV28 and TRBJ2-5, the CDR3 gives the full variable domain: DVKVTQSSRYLVKRTGEKVFLECVQDMDHENMFWYRQDPGLGLRLIYFSYDVKMKEKGDIPEGYSVSREKKERFSLILESASTNQTSMYLCASSSRPGGTQYFGPGTRLLVL.

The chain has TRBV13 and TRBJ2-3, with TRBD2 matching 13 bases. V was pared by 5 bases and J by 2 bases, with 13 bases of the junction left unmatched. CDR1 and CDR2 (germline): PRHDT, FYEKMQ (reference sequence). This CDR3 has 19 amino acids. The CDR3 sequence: CASSPGGLAGTTPTDTQYF. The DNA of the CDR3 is TGTGCCAGCAGCCCGGGGGGACTAGCGGGGACAACACCCACAGATACGCAGTATTTT.

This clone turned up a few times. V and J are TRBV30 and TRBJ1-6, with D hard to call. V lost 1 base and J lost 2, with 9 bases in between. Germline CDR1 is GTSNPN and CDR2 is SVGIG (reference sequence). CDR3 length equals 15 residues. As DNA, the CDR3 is TGTGCCTGGAGTGGGCGGACGGCCTATAATTCACCCCTCCACTTT. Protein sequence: CAWSGRTAYNSPLHF.

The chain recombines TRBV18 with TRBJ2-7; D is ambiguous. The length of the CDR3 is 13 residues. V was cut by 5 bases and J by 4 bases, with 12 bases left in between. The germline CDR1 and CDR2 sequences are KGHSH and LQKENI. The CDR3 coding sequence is TGTGCCAGCTCAGAGGTTGATGCATACGAGCAGTACTTC. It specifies CASSEVDAYEQYF.

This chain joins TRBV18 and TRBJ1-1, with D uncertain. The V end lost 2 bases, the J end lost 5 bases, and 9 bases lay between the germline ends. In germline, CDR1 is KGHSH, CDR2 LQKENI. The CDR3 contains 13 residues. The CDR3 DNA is TGTGCCAGCTCACCAGGCATCCTTACTGAAGCTTTCTTT. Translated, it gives CASSPGILTEAFF.

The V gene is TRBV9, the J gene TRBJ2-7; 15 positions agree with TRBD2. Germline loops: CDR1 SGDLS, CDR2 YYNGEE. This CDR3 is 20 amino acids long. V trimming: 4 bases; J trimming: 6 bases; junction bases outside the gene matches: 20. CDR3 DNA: TGTGCCAGCAGCCCCGTTCATCGCAGGACTAGCGGGAGGGCCACCACCGAGCAGTACTTC. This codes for CASSPVHRRTSGRATTEQYF. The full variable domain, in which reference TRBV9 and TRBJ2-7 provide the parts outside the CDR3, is DSGVTQTPKHLITATGQRVTLRCSPRSGDLSVYWYQQSLDQGLQFLIQYYNGEERAKGNILERFSAQQFPDLHSELNLSSLELGDSALYFCASSPVHRRTSGRATTEQYFGPGTRLTVT.

The CDR3 protein is CATAPAAGQTGELFF. The CDR3 DNA follows: TGTGCCACTGCCCCCGCAGCGGGCCAGACCGGGGAGCTGTTTTTT. The chain joins TRBV11-1 to TRBJ2-2; tentative D call: TRBD2 (6 bases). Germline assignment: CDR1 SGHAT and CDR2 FQDESV (reference sequence). The CDR3 has 15 amino acids. Trimming removed 10 bases from V and 5 bases from J, with 20 bases in between. Full variable domain (remainder filled in from reference TRBV11-1 and TRBJ2-2): EAEVAQSPRYKITEKSQAVAFWCDPISGHATLYWYRQILGQGPELLVQFQDESVVDDSQLPKDRFSAERLKGVDSTLKIQPAELGDSAMYLCATAPAAGQTGELFFGEGSRLTVL.

CDR3 region: CASSPGKRDTQYF. The DNA of the CDR3 is TGTGCCAGCAGCCCAGGGAAAAGAGATACGCAGTATTTT. This chain links TRBV6-6 with TRBJ2-3; tentatively, D is TRBD1 (5 bases). V was pared by 6 bases and J by 5 bases, with 12 bases between. The CDR3 consists of 13 residues. Germline V gene lookup returns CDR1 MNHNY and CDR2 SVGAGI (reference sequence).

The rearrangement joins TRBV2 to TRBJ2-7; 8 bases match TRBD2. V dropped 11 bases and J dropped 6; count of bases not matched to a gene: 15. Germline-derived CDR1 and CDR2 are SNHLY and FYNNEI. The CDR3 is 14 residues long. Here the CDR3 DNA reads TGTGCCCCCAAACCAGGGACTAGTTCATCCGAGCAGTACTTC. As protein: CAPKPGTSSSEQYF.

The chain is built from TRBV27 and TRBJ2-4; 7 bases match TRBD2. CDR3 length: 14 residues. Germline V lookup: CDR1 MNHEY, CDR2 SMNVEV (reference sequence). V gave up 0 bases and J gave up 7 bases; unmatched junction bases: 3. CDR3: CASSLSVGGNIQYF. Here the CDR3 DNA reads TGTGCCAGCAGTTTATCGGTCGGGGGGAACATTCAGTACTTC.

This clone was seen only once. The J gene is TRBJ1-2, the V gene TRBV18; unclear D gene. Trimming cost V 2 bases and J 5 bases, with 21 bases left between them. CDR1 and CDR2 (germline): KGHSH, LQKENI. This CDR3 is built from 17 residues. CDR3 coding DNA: TGTGCCAGCTCACCAGTGATAGGGCAGGTGGAGTGGTATGGCTACACCTTC. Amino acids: CASSPVIGQVEWYGYTF.

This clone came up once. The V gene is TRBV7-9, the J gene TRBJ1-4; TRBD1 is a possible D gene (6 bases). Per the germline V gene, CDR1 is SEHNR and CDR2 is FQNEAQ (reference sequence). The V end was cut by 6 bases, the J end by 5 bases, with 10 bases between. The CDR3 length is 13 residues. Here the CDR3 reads CASRGTGNEKLFF. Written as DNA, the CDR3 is TGTGCCAGCAGGGGTACAGGGAATGAAAAACTGTTTTTT.

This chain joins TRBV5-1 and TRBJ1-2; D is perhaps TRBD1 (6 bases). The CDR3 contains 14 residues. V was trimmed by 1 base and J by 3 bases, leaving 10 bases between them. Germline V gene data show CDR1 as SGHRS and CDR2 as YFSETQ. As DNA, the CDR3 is TGCGCCAGCAGCTTGACCTACAGGGACTATGGCTACACCTTC. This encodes CASSLTYRDYGYTF. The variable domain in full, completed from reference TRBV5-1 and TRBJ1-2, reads KAGVTQTPRYLIKTRGQQVTLSCSPISGHRSVSWYQQTPGQGLQFLFEYFSETQRNKGNFPGRFSGRQFSNSRSEMNVSTLELGDSALYLCASSLTYRDYGYTFGSGTRLTVV.

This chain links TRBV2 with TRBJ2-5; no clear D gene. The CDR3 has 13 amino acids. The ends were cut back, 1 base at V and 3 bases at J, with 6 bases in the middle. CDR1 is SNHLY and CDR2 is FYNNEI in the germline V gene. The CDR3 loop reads CASSEGGEETQYF. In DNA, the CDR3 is TGTGCCAGCAGTGAAGGTGGAGAAGAGACCCAGTACTTC.

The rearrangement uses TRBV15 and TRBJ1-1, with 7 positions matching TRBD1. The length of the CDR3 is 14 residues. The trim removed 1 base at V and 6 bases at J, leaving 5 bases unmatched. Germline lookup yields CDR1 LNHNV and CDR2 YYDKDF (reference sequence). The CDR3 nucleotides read TGTGCCACCAGCAGAGGACAGGGATCACCTGAAGCTTTCTTT. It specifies CATSRGQGSPEAFF.

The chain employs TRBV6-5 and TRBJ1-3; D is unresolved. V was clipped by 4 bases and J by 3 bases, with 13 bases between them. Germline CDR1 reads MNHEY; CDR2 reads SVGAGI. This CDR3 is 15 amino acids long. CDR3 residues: CASSLSLSIGNTIYF. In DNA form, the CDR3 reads TGTGCCAGCAGTTTGAGCCTTAGTATTGGAAACACCATATATTTT.

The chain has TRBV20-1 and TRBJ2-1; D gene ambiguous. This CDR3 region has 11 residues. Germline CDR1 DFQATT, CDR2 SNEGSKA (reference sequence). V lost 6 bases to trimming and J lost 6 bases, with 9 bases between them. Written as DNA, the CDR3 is TGCAGTGCGGGCCATCCCAATGAGCAGTTCTTC. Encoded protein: CSAGHPNEQFF.

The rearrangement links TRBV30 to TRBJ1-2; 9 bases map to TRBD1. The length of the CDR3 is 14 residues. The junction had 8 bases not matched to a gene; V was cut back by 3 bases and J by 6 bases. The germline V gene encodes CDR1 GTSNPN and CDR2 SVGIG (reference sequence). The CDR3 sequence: CAWSANRGQDGYTF. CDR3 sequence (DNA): TGTGCCTGGAGCGCAAACAGGGGGCAGGATGGCTACACCTTC. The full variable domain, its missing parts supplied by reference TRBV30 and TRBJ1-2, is SQTIHQWPATLVQPVGSPLSLECTVEGTSNPNLYWYRQAAGRGLQLLFYSVGIGQISSEVPQNLSASRPQDRQFILSSKKLLLSDSGFYLCAWSANRGQDGYTFGSGTRLTVV.

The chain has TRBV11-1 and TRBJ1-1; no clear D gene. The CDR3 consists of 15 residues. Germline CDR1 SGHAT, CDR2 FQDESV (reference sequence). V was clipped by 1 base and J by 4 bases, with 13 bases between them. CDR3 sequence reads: CASSLDRLSGTEAFF. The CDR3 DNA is TGTGCCAGCAGCTTAGATAGGCTGAGTGGCACTGAAGCTTTCTTT.

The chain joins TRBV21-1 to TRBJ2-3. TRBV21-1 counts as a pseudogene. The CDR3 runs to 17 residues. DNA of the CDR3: TGTGCCAGCAGCAAAAATTATGGTCCAGCTAGCACAGATACGCAGTATTTT. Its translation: CASSKNYGPASTDTQYF.

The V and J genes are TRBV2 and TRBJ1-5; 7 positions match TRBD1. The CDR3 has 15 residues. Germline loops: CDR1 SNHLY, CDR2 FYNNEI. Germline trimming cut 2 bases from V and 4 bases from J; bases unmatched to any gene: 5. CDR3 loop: CASSEMTGINQPQHF. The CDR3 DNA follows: TGTGCCAGCAGTGAAATGACAGGGATTAATCAGCCCCAGCATTTT.

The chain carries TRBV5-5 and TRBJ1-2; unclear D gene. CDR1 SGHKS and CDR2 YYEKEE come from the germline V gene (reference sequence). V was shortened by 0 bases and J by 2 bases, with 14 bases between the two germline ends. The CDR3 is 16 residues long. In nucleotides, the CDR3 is TGTGCCAGCAGCTTGGGTCTCGGGGAACGGAACTATGGCTACACCTTC. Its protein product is CASSLGLGERNYGYTF.

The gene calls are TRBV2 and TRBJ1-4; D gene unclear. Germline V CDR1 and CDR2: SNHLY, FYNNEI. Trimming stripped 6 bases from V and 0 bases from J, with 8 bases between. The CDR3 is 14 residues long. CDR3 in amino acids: CASRIITTNEKLFF. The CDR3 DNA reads TGTGCCAGCAGGATAATTACAACTAATGAAAAACTGTTTTTT.

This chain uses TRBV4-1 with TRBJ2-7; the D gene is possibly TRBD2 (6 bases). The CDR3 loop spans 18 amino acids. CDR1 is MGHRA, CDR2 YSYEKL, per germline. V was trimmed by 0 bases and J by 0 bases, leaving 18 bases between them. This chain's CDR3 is CASSQDEIGGTSSYEQYF. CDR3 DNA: TGCGCCAGCAGCCAAGATGAAATTGGCGGGACGAGCTCCTACGAGCAGTACTTC.

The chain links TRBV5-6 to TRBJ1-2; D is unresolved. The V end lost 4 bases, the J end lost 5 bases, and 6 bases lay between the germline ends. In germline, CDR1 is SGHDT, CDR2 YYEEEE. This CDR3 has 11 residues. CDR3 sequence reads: CASSLGYGYTF. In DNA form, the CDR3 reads TGTGCCAGCAGCCTAGGGTATGGCTACACCTTC.

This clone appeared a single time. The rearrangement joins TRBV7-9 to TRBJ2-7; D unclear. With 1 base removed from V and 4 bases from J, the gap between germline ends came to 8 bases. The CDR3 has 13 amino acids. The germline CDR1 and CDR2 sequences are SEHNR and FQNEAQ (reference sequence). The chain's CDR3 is CASSLVGGYEQYF. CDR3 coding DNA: TGTGCCAGCAGCTTAGTGGGCGGATACGAGCAGTACTTC.

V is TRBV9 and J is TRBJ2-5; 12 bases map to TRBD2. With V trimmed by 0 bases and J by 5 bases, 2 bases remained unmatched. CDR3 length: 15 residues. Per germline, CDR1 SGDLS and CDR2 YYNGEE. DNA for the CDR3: TGTGCCAGCAGCGTAGGACTAGCGGGGGTTGAGACCCAGTACTTC. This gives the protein CASSVGLAGVETQYF.

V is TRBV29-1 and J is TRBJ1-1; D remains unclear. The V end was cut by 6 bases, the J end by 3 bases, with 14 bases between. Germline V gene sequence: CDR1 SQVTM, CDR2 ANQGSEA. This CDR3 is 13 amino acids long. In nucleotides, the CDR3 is TGCAGCGTCATGGGTGGGTCGGACACTGAAGCTTTCTTT. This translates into CSVMGGSDTEAFF. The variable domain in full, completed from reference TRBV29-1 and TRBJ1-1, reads SAVISQKPSRDICQRGTSLTIQCQVDSQVTMMFWYRQQPGQSLTLIATANQGSEATYESGFVIDKFPISRPNLTFSTLTVSNMSPEDSSIYLCSVMGGSDTEAFFGQGTRLTVV.

The CDR3 region is CASSPQQPQYHQETQYF. For the CDR3, the DNA is TGTGCCAGCAGCCCCCAACAGCCTCAATATCACCAAGAGACCCAGTACTTC. The rearrangement uses TRBV4-2 and TRBJ2-5; D unresolved. The CDR3 consists of 17 residues. The germline CDR1 and CDR2 sequences are LGHNA and YNFKEQ. Trimming left V 4 bases short and J 0 bases short, with 18 bases between.

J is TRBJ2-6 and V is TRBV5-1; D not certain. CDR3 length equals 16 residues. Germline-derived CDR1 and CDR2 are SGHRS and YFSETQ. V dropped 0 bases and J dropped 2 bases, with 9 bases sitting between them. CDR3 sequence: CASSLADGPGANVLTF. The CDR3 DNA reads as TGCGCCAGCAGCTTGGCAGATGGGCCTGGGGCCAACGTCCTGACTTTC.

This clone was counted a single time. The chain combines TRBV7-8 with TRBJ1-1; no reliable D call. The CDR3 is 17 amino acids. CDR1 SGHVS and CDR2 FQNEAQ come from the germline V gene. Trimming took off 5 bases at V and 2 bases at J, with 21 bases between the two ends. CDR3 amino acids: CASSHRARVGVNTEAFF. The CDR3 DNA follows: TGTGCCAGCAGCCACCGGGCTAGGGTAGGAGTTAACACTGAAGCTTTCTTT. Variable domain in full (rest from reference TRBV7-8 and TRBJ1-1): GAGVSQSPRYKVAKRGQDVALRCDPISGHVSLFWYQQALGQGPEFLTYFQNEAQLDKSGLPSDRFFAERPEGSVSTLKIQRTQQEDSAVYLCASSHRARVGVNTEAFFGQGTRLTVV.